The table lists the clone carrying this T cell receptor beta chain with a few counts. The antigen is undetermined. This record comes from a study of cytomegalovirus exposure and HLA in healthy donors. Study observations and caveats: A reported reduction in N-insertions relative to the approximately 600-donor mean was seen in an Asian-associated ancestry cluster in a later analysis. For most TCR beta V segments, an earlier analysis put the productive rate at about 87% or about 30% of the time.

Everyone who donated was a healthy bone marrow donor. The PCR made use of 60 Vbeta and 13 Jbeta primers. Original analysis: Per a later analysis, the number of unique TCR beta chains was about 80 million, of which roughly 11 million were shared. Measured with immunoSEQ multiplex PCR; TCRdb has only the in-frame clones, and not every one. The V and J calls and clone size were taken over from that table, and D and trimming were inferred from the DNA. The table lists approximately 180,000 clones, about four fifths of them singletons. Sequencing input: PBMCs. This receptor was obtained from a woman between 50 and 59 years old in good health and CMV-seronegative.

The DNA of the CDR3 is TGTGCCAGCAGCCAGGGCGCAGAGACCCAGTACTTC. Translated: CASSQGAETQYF. The chain joins TRBV5-4 to TRBJ2-5; tentative D call: TRBD1 (5 bases). CDR1 and CDR2 (germline): SGHNT, YYREEE (reference sequence). This CDR3 is built from 12 residues. V was shortened by 4 bases and J by 4 bases, with 8 bases between the two germline ends.